The rows below give T cell receptor beta chains drawn from one sample of a study of T cell responses to AZD1222 COVID-19 vaccine. Clones were sequenced by immunoSEQ multiplex PCR, and TCRdb holds only the in-frame ones, with some missing. This sample yields roughly 78,000 clones, of which around four fifths are seen a single time; around 2.8% belongs to the top ten. Sequences were derived from peripheral blood, sampled on day 0 of AZD1222 vaccination. The source is an adult in good health. Each CDR3 is given with its conserved first and last residue. D genes are given only for firm matches. Size values are once, few and many counts, or a class for expanded clones, and some rows have none.

.,TRBV6-5,TRBJ2-7,TRBD1,TGTGCCAGCAGTACGGGACAGGTCTACGAGCAGTACTTC,CASSTGQVYEQYF
many,TRBV9,TRBJ1-2,.,TGTGCCAGCAGCTTAGCCGGAGGCGCTGGCTACACCTTC,CASSLAGGAGYTF
.,TRBV7-2,TRBJ1-1,.,TGTGCCAGCAGTCTCGCCGGGTCCCTGAACACTGAAGCTTTCTTT,CASSLAGSLNTEAFF
few,TRBV6-5,TRBJ1-2,.,TGTGCCAGTTACAACTATGGCTACACCTTC,CASYNYGYTF
.,TRBV2,TRBJ2-1,.,TGTGCCAGCAGGAGCGAGTACAATGAGCAGTTCTTC,CASRSEYNEQFF
.,TRBV4-2,TRBJ1-1,.,TGTGCCAGCAGCCAAGAATGGGGCACTGAAGCTTTCTTT,CASSQEWGTEAFF
few,TRBV5-1,TRBJ1-1,.,TGCGCCAGCAGCCAAGGGACTCATCCTGACACTGAAGCTTTCTTT,CASSQGTHPDTEAFF
.,TRBV6-1,TRBJ1-2,TRBD1,TGTGCCAGCAGTACCCCCGGGACAGGCTATGGCTACACCTTC,CASSTPGTGYGYTF
.,TRBV12-5,TRBJ2-2,TRBD2,TGTGCTAGTGGCCACCTCGGGGGGACCGGGGAGCTGTTTTTT,CASGHLGGTGELFF
.,TRBV11-3,TRBJ1-1,TRBD1,TGTGCCAGCAGACGGACAGGGTCGGACACTGAAGCTTTCTTT,CASRRTGSDTEAFF
.,TRBV4-1,TRBJ2-7,.,TGCGCCAGCAGCCCCCAGGGTGGGGGATCCTACGAGCAGTACTTC,CASSPQGGGSYEQYF
.,TRBV5-1,TRBJ1-3,.,TGCGCCAGCAGCTTGGAAGGGGTCACTGGAAACACCATATATTTT,CASSLEGVTGNTIYF
.,TRBV27,TRBJ1-1,.,TGTGCCAGCAGTTTTTTATCGGGAAACACTGAAGCTTTCTTT,CASSFLSGNTEAFF
.,TRBV9,TRBJ2-7,.,TGTGCCAGCAGCGTAGGCGCGGGTTCCTACGAGCAGTACTTC,CASSVGAGSYEQYF
.,TRBV9,TRBJ1-4,.,TGTGCCAGCAGCGTAGACGGGGGTACGGGAAAACTGTTTTTT,CASSVDGGTGKLFF
.,TRBV6-2/TRBV6-3,TRBJ1-5,TRBD1,TGTGCCAGCAGTAAACGACCGGGACAGGGCAGAGATCAGCCCCAGCATTTT,CASSKRPGQGRDQPQHF
.,TRBV10-1,TRBJ2-1,.,TGCGCCAGCAGTATTCGGTGGAGCGCCGACAATGAGCAGTTCTTC,CASSIRWSADNEQFF
.,TRBV9,TRBJ1-1,TRBD1,TGTGCCAGCAGCGTTGGACAGGGGAGGGGCACTGAAGCTTTCTTT,CASSVGQGRGTEAFF
.,TRBV7-7,TRBJ2-3,TRBD2,TGTGCTAGCAGCTCCGGTGGGGGTAGCGGGGTCACAGATACGCAGTATTTT,CASSSGGGSGVTDTQYF
.,TRBV5-8,TRBJ2-1,.,TGTGCCAGCAGCTTGGCCCACAGGAGGGGAAACTACAATGAGCAGTTCTTC,CASSLAHRRGNYNEQFF
.,TRBV14,TRBJ2-2,TRBD2,TGTGCCAGCAGCCAAGATCTACTAGCGGCGAACACCGGGGAGCTGTTTTTT,CASSQDLLAANTGELFF
.,TRBV12-5,TRBJ2-2,TRBD2,TGTGCTAGTGGTCCGCAGCGGGGCCCGAACACCGGGGAGCTGTTTTTT,CASGPQRGPNTGELFF
.,TRBV5-6,TRBJ2-3,TRBD1,TGTGCCAGCAGCTCGAGGGGGACAGGGACAGATACGCAGTATTTT,CASSSRGTGTDTQYF
.,TRBV7-2,TRBJ1-2,.,TGTGCCAGCAGCTTAGACGGACAGCTTGCGGGCTACACCTTC,CASSLDGQLAGYTF
.,TRBV6-1,TRBJ1-6,.,TGTGCCAGCAGTGAAGCAGGGGCAGGGCCCCTCCACTTT,CASSEAGAGPLHF
.,TRBV11-2,TRBJ2-7,TRBD2,TGTGCCAGCAGCTTAAGGGTTGGGAGGGACGAGCAGTACTTC,CASSLRVGRDEQYF
.,TRBV3-1/TRBV3-2,TRBJ1-3,.,TGTGCCAGCAGCCAAGTATACCGGCACTCTGGAAACACCATATATTTT,CASSQVYRHSGNTIYF
.,TRBV18,TRBJ1-2,TRBD1,TGTGCCAGCTCAACCGACAGGGGCTATGGCTACACCTTC,CASSTDRGYGYTF
.,TRBV12-3/TRBV12-4,TRBJ2-7,TRBD2,TGTGCCAGCAGTTCGGGGGGGGTCGAGCAGTACTTC,CASSSGGVEQYF
.,TRBV5-6,TRBJ2-5,.,TGTGCCCTAAAAACCGAGACCCAGTACTTC,CALKTETQYF
.,TRBV7-2,TRBJ2-1,TRBD1,TGTGCCAGCAGCTCGGACAGGGGGCAGCACAATGAGCAGTTCTTC,CASSSDRGQHNEQFF
.,TRBV10-1,TRBJ2-7,.,TGCGCCAGCAGGAACCCGGAGTACGAGCAGTACTTC,CASRNPEYEQYF
few,TRBV2,TRBJ1-4,TRBD1,TGTGCCAGCAGCCCCGGACAGGGCGCAGGAAAAAAACTGTTTTTT,CASSPGQGAGKKLFF
.,TRBV7-3,TRBJ2-3,TRBD1,TGTGCCAGCAGTCCGGGACAGGGTACAGATACGCAGTATTTT,CASSPGQGTDTQYF
.,TRBV15,TRBJ1-2,.,TGTGCCACCAGCACCGGACAGTCTAACTATGGCTACACCTTC,CATSTGQSNYGYTF
.,TRBV12-3/TRBV12-4,TRBJ1-1,.,TGTGCCAGCCGCAGTAACACTGAAGCTTTCTTT,CASRSNTEAFF
.,TRBV7-9,TRBJ2-1,TRBD1,TGTGCCAGCAGCCCTCCGATAAGGACAGGGGGCACCTATAATGAGCAGTTCTTC,CASSPPIRTGGTYNEQFF
.,TRBV5-5,TRBJ1-4,.,TGTGCCAGCAGCGCACTTCCGGGACGGTTAAATGAAAAACTGTTTTTT,CASSALPGRLNEKLFF
.,TRBV7-2,TRBJ2-3,.,TGTGCCAGCAGCTCCCATAGGCCAGGAGCAGATACGCAGTATTTT,CASSSHRPGADTQYF
.,TRBV18,TRBJ1-1,TRBD1,TGTGCCAGCTCACCAGAGGACAGGGGGGTTTACACTGAAGCTTTCTTT,CASSPEDRGVYTEAFF
.,TRBV7-2,TRBJ1-2,.,TGTGCCAGCAGCTTAGGCCGTGACTATGGCTACACCTTC,CASSLGRDYGYTF
.,TRBV6-5,TRBJ1-1,.,TGTGCCAGCAGTTACTCAAAGGACACTGAAGCTTTCTTT,CASSYSKDTEAFF
.,TRBV3-1/TRBV3-2,TRBJ2-7,.,TGTGCCAGCAGCCAAGGGGAGGCCGGGGGGCGGAACGAGCAGTACTTC,CASSQGEAGGRNEQYF
.,TRBV5-5,TRBJ1-2,.,TGTGCCAGCAGCTTGGTGTGGCCTCAGGCCTATGGCTACACCTTC,CASSLVWPQAYGYTF
.,TRBV7-2,TRBJ1-6,.,TGTGCCAGCAGCCCTGTAGGGGGGGCCGGGAATTCACCCCTCCACTTT,CASSPVGGAGNSPLHF
.,TRBV15,TRBJ1-1,.,TGTGCCACCAGCAGAGATCGGGGACGAAACTGGGGGAACACTGAAGCTTTCTTT,CATSRDRGRNWGNTEAFF
.,TRBV11-2,TRBJ1-3,.,TGTGCCAGCAGCCCAGACAGGAACTCTGGAAACACCATATATTTT,CASSPDRNSGNTIYF
few,TRBV3-1/TRBV3-2,TRBJ2-3,.,TGTGCCAGCAGCGACAGTGCTAGCACAGATACGCAGTATTTT,CASSDSASTDTQYF
.,TRBV4-3,TRBJ2-1,.,TGCGCCAGCAGCCAAGATTGGATCAGGAGCTCCTACAATGAGCAGTTCTTC,CASSQDWIRSSYNEQFF
.,TRBV21-1,TRBJ2-7,.,TGTGCCAGCAGCGCCACCGCCGGACCCTACGAGCAGTACTTC,CASSATAGPYEQYF
.,TRBV9,TRBJ2-3,.,TGTGCCAGCAGCGTAGCACAGGGACTCCCAGATACGCAGTATTTT,CASSVAQGLPDTQYF
.,TRBV12-3/TRBV12-4,TRBJ2-7,.,TGTGCCAGCAGTTTTACAGTTTACGAGCAGTACTTC,CASSFTVYEQYF
.,TRBV5-1,TRBJ2-7,.,TGCGCCAGCAGCTTCGCGGGGGCGGCATTCTACGAGCAGTACTTC,CASSFAGAAFYEQYF
.,TRBV20-1,TRBJ1-2,.,TGCAGTGCTAGTGCCGGTTTCAGAGGCAACTATGGCTACACCTTC,CSASAGFRGNYGYTF
.,TRBV4-1,TRBJ2-1,TRBD2,TGCGCCAGCAGCCAATGGACTAGCGCCGTATCCTACAATGAGCAGTTCTTC,CASSQWTSAVSYNEQFF
.,TRBV19,TRBJ1-1,TRBD1,TGTGCCAGTAGTAGACCGGGACAGGGAAGTCCTGAAGCTTTCTTT,CASSRPGQGSPEAFF
.,TRBV10-3,TRBJ2-1,.,TGTGCCATCAGTGCCAGGGGGGACAATGAGCAGTTCTTC,CAISARGDNEQFF
.,TRBV7-8,TRBJ2-7,.,TGTGCCAGCAGTTTCTCCGGGACATCCTCCTACGAGCAGTACTTC,CASSFSGTSSYEQYF
.,TRBV19,TRBJ1-2,TRBD1,TGTGCCAGTAGTTCCCGGACAGGGACAAGCAACTATGGCTACACCTTC,CASSSRTGTSNYGYTF
.,TRBV2,TRBJ1-5,TRBD1,TGTGCCAGCAGTTCCGGAGGGGGCGGTCAGCCCCAGCATTTT,CASSSGGGGQPQHF